One sample yielded the 5 T cell receptor beta chains listed below, sequenced in a study of high-grade serous ovarian cancer treatment subgroups. Data came from immunoSEQ multiplex PCR; TCRdb stores just in-frame clones and leaves some out. The table shows 6,000 to 8,000 clones, with around 80% occurring only once. Tumor samples were taken before definitive surgery or chemotherapy. The sample comprised tumor tissue. Source of these receptors: a human donor with high-grade serous ovarian cancer.

This clone was seen more than once but under ten times. V is TRBV5-4 and J is TRBJ2-2, with a tentative D call TRBD1 (6 bases). The CDR3 runs 13 residues. V was cut by 4 bases and J by 3 bases, with 7 bases left in between. In germline, CDR1 is SGHNT, CDR2 YYREEE (reference sequence). Here the CDR3 reads CASSHRDTGELFF. The CDR3 DNA follows: TGTGCCAGCAGCCACAGGGACACCGGGGAGCTGTTTTTT.

This clone appeared once. This chain links TRBV6-1 with TRBJ1-1, with D hard to call. Per germline, CDR1 MNHNS and CDR2 SASEGT. Trimming cost V 2 bases and J 6 bases, with 13 bases left between them. The CDR3 is made up of 14 amino acids. The CDR3 is CASSERALIAEAFF. For the CDR3, the DNA is TGTGCCAGCAGTGAACGGGCATTGATCGCTGAAGCTTTCTTT.

This chain connects TRBV5-5 to TRBJ2-7; 7 positions agree with TRBD1. The CDR3 runs 14 residues. The junction had 7 bases not matched to a gene; V was cut back by 3 bases and J by 4 bases. Germline CDR1 is SGHKS and CDR2 is YYEKEE (reference sequence). The CDR3 nucleotides are TGTGCCAGCAGCTACCGGGACAGTTTATACGAGCAGTACTTC. Its protein is CASSYRDSLYEQYF.

This clone was picked up one time. The J gene is TRBJ2-4, the V gene TRBV11-2; possible D gene TRBD1, 6 bases. The CDR3 is made up of 15 amino acids. Trimming left V 2 bases short and J 6 bases short, with 14 bases between. Germline-derived CDR1 and CDR2 are SGHAT and FQNNGV. The CDR3 reads CASSLNPGVVNIQYF. The DNA for the CDR3 is TGTGCCAGCAGCTTAAATCCAGGGGTGGTAAACATTCAGTACTTC.

This clone was observed a few times. This rearrangement joins TRBV5-1 to TRBJ1-5; unclear D gene. V lost 4 bases, J lost 6 bases, and 8 bases lay in between. Germline V gives CDR1 SGHRS, CDR2 YFSETQ. The CDR3 sequence is 12 residues long. The CDR3 DNA reads TGCGCCAGCAGCCCCACGGGTCAGCCCCAGCATTTT. It encodes CASSPTGQPQHF. The variable domain in full, with the rest retrieved from reference TRBV5-1 and TRBJ1-5, is KAGVTQTPRYLIKTRGQQVTLSCSPISGHRSVSWYQQTPGQGLQFLFEYFSETQRNKGNFPGRFSGRQFSNSRSEMNVSTLELGDSALYLCASSPTGQPQHFGDGTRLSIL.